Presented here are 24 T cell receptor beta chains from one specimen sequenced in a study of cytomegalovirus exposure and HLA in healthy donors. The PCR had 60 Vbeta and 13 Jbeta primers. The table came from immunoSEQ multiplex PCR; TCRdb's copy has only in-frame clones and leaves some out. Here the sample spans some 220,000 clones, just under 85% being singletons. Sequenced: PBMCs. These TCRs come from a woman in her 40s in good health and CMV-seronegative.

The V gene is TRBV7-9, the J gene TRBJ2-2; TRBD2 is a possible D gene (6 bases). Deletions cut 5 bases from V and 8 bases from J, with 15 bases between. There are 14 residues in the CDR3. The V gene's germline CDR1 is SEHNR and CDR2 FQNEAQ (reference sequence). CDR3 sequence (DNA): TGTGCCAGCAGCCCCACACACGGAGGGGGGGAGCTGTTTTTT. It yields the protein CASSPTHGGGELFF.

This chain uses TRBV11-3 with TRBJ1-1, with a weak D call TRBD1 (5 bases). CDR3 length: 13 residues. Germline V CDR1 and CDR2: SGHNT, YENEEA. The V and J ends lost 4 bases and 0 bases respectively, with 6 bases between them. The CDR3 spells CASSSQVNTEAFF. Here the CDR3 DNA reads TGTGCCAGCAGCTCACAGGTGAACACTGAAGCTTTCTTT.

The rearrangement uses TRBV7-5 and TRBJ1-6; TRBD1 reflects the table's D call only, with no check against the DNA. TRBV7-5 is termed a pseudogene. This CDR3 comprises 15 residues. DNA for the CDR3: TGTGCCAGAAGCTTCAGGGGGCTCTATAATTCACCCCTCCACTTT. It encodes CARSFRGLYNSPLHF.

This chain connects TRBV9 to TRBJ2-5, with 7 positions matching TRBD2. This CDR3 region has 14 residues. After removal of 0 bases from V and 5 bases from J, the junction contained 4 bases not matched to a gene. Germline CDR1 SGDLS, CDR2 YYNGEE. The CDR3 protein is CASSVAPAGETQYF. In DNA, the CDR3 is TGTGCCAGCAGCGTAGCTCCAGCGGGGGAGACCCAGTACTTC.

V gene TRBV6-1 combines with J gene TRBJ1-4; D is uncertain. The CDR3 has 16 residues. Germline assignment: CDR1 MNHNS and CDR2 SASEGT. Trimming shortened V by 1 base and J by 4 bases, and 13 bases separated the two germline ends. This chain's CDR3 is CASSEVSGGFNEKLFF. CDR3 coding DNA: TGTGCCAGCAGTGAAGTGAGTGGAGGTTTTAATGAAAAACTGTTTTTT.

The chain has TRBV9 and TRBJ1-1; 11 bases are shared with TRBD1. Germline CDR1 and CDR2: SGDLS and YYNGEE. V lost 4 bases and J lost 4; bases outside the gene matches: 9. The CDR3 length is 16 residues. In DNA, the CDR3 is TGTGCCAGCAGCCTTACCCCCGGGACAGGGGGCACTGAAGCTTTCTTT. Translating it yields CASSLTPGTGGTEAFF.

CDR3 amino acids: CACSPTGPEQYF. DNA for the CDR3: TGTGCCTGCTCCCCAACAGGGCCCGAGCAGTACTTC. This sequence joins TRBV30 and TRBJ2-7, with D perhaps matching TRBD1 (6 bases). Trimming took 6 bases from V and 6 from J, leaving 15 bases between them. This CDR3 is built from 12 residues. Germline CDR1 and CDR2: GTSNPN and SVGIG (reference sequence).

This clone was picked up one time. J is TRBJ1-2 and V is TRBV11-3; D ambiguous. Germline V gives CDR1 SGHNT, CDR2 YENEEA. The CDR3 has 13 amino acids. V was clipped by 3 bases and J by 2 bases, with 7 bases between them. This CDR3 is CASSFGGNYGYTF. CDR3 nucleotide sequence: TGTGCCAGCAGCTTTGGAGGGAACTATGGCTACACCTTC.

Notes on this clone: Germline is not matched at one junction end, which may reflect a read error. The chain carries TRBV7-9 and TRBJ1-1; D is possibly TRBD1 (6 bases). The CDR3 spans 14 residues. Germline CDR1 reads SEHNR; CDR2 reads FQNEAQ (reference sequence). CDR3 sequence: CSSSSQGMNTEAFF. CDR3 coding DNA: TGTTCCAGCAGCTCTCAGGGGATGAACACTGAAGCTTTCTTT.

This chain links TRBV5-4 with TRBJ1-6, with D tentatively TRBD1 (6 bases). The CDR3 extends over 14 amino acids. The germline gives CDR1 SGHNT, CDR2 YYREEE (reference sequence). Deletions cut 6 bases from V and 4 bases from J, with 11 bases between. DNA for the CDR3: TGTGCCAGCACCCCGGACAGTTATAATTCACCCCTCCACTTT. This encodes CASTPDSYNSPLHF.

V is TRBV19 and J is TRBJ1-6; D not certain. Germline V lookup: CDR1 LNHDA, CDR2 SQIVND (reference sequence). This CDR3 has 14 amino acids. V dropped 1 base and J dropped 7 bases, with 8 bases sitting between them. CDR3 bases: TGTGCCAGTAGTATAGGACGGGTAAATTCACCCCTCCACTTT. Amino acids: CASSIGRVNSPLHF. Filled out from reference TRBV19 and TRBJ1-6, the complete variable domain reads DGGITQSPKYLFRKEGQNVTLSCEQNLNHDAMYWYRQDPGQGLRLIYYSQIVNDFQKGDIAEGYSVSREKKESFPLTVTSAQKNPTAFYLCASSIGRVNSPLHFGNGTRLTVT.

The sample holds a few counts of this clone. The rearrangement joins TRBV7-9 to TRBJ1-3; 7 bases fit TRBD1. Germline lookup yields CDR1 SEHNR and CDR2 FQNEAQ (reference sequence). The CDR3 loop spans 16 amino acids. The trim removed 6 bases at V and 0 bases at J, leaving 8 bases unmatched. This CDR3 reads CASRLPGQSSGNTIYF. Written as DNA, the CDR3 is TGTGCCAGCAGACTCCCGGGACAGTCCTCTGGAAACACCATATATTTT.

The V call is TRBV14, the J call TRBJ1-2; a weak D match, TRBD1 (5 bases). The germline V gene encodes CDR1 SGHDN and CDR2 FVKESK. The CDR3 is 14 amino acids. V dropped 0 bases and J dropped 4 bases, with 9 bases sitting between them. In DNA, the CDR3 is TGTGCCAGCAGCCAAGAGACAGAGATCTATGGCTACACCTTC. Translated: CASSQETEIYGYTF. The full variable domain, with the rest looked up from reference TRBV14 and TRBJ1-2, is EAGVTQFPSHSVIEKGQTVTLRCDPISGHDNLYWYRRVMGKEIKFLLHFVKESKQDESGMPNNRFLAERTGGTYSTLKVQPAELEDSGVYFCASSQETEIYGYTFGSGTRLTVV.

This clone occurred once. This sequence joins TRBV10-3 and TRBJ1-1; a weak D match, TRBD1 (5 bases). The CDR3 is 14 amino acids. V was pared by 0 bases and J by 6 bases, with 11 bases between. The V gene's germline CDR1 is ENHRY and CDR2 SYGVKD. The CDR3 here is CAISESGRGAEAFF. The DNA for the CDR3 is TGTGCCATCAGTGAGTCGGGTAGGGGCGCTGAAGCTTTCTTT.

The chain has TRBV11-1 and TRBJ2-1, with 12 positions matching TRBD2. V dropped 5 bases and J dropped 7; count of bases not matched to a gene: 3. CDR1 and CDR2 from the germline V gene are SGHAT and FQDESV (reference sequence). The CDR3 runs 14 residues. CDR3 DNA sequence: TGTGCCAGCAGCCCTAGCGGGGGGGTTAATGAGCAGTTCTTC. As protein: CASSPSGGVNEQFF.

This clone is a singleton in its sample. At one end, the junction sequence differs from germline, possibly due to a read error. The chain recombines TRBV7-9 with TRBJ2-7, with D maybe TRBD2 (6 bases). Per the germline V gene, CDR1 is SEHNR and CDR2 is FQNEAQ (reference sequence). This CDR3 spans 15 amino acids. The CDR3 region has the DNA TGTTCCAGCAGCTTATCCCTGGGTCGACTAGACGAGCAGTACTTC. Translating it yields CSSSLSLGRLDEQYF.

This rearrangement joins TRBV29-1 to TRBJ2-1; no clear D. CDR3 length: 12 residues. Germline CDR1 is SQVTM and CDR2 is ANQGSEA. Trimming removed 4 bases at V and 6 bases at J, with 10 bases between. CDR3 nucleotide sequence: TGCAGCGTTGTTGTCCCTCCCAATGAGCAGTTCTTC. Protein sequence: CSVVVPPNEQFF.

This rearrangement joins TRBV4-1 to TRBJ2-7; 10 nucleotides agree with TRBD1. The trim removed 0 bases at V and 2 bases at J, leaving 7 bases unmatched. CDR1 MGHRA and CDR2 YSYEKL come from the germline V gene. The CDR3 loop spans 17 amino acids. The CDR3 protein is CASSQDQGTGVTYEQYF. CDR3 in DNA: TGCGCCAGCAGCCAAGATCAAGGGACAGGGGTTACCTACGAGCAGTACTTC.

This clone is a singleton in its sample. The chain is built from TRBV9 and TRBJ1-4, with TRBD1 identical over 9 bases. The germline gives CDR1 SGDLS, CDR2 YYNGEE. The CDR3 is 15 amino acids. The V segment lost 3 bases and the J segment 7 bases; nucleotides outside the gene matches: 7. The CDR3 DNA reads TGTGCCAGCAGCGGCACCGGGACAGGGCTTGAAAAACTGTTTTTT. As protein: CASSGTGTGLEKLFF.

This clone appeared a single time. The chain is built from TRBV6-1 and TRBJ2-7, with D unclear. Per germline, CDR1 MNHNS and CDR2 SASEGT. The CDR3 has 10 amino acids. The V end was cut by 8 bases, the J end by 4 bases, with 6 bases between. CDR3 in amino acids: CASLVYEQYF. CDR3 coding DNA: TGTGCCAGCTTAGTGTACGAGCAGTACTTC.

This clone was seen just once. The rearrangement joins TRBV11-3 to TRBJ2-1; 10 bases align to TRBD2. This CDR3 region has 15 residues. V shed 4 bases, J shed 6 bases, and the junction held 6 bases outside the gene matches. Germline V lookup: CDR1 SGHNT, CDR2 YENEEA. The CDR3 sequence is CASSSSGGATNEQFF. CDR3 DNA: TGTGCCAGCAGCTCTAGCGGGGGTGCTACCAATGAGCAGTTCTTC.

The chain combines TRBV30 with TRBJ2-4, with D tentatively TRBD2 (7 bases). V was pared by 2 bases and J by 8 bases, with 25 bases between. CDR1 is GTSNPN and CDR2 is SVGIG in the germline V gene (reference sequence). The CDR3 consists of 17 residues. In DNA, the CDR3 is TGTGCCTGGAGTAGGGGGGGGGTCGGCGGGTTCGGAGACATTCAGTACTTC. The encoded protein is CAWSRGGVGGFGDIQYF.

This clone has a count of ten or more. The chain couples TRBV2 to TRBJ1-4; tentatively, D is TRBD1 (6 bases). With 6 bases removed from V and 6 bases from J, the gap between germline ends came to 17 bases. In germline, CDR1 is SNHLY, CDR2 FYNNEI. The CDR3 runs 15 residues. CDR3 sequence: CASSPAGGDYEKLFF. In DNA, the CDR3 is TGTGCCAGCAGCCCGGCGGGGGGCGACTATGAAAAACTGTTTTTT. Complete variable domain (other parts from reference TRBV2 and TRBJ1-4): EPEVTQTPSHQVTQMGQEVILRCVPISNHLYFYWYRQILGQKVEFLVSFYNNEISEKSEIFDDQFSVERPDGSNFTLKIRSTKLEDSAMYFCASSPAGGDYEKLFFGSGTQLSVL.

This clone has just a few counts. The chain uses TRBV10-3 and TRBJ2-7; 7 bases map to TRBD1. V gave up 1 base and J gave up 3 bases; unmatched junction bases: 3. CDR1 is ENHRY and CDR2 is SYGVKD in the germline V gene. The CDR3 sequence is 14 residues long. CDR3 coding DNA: TGTGCCATCAGTGAGTACCGGGACAGCTACGAGCAGTACTTC. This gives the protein CAISEYRDSYEQYF.